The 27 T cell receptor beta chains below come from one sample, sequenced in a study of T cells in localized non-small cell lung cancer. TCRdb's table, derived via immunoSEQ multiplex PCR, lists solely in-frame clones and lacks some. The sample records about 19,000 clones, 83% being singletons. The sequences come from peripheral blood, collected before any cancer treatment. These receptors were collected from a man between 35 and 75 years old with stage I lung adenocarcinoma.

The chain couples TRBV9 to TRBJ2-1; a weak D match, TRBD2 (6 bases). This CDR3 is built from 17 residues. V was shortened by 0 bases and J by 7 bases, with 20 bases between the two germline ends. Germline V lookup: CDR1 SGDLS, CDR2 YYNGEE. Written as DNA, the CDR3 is TGTGCCAGCAGCGTAGGTTCCGGGAGAGAGTTGGCGAATGAGCAGTTCTTC. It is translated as CASSVGSGRELANEQFF.

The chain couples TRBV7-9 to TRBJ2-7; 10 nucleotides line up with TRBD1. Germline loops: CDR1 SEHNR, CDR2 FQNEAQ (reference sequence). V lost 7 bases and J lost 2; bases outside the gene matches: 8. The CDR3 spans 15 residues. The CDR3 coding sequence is TGTGCCAGCAACCCCGGACAGGGGGATACCTACGAGCAGTACTTC. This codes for CASNPGQGDTYEQYF.

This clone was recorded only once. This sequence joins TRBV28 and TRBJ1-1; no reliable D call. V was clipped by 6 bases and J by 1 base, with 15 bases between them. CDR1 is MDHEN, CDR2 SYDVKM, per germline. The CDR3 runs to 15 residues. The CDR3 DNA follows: TGTGCCAGCAGCCCCCTGGAAGGGTGGAACACTGAAGCTTTCTTT. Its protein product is CASSPLEGWNTEAFF.

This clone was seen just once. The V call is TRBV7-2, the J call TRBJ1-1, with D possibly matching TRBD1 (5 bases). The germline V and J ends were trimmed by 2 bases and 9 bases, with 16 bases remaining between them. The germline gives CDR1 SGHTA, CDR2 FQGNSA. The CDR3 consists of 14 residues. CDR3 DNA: TGTGCCAGCAGCTTACCAACAGCTACGGACAAAGCTTTCTTT. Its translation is CASSLPTATDKAFF.

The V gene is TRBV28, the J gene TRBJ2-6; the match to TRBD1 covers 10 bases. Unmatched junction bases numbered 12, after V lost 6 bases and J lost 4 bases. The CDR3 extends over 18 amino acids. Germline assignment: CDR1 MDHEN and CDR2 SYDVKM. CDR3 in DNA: TGTGCCAGCAGCCCACCGGGACAGGGGTACATCGGGGCCAACGTCCTGACTTTC. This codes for CASSPPGQGYIGANVLTF.

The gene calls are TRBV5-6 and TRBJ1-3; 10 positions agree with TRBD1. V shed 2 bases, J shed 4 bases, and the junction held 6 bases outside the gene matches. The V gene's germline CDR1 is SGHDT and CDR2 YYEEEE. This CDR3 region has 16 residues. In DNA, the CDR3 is TGTGCCAGCAGCTTTTGGGGGACAGGGGTCGGAAACACCATATATTTT. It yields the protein CASSFWGTGVGNTIYF.

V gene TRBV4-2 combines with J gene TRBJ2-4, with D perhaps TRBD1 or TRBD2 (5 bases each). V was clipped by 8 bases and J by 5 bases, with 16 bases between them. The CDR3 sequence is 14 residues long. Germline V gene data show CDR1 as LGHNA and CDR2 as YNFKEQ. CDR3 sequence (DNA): TGTGCCAGCGCAGCCGGGGACGCCGAAAACATTCAGTACTTC. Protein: CASAAGDAENIQYF.

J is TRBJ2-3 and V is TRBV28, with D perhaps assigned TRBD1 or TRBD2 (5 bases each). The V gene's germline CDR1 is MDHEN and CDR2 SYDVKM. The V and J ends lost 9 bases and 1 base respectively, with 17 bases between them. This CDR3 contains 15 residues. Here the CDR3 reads CASRGQGLGTDTQYF. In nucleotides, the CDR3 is TGTGCCAGTCGCGGGCAGGGTTTAGGCACAGATACGCAGTATTTT.

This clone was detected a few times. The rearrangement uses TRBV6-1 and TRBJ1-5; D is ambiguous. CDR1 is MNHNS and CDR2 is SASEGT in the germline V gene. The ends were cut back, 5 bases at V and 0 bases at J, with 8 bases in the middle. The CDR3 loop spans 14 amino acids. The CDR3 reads CASSINYSNQPQHF. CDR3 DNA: TGTGCCAGCAGTATAAATTATAGCAATCAGCCCCAGCATTTT.

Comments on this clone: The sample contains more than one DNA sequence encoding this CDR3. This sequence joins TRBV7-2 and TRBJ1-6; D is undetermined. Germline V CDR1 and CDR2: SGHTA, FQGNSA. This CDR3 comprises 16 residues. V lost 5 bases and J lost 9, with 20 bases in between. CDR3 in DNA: TGTGCCAGCAGCCCGACCGCCGGCAGGACCGCTTCACCCCTCCACTTT. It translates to CASSPTAGRTASPLHF. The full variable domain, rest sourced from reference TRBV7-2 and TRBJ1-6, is GAGVSQSPSNKVTEKGKDVELRCDPISGHTALYWYRQSLGQGLEFLIYFQGNSAPDKSGLPSDRFSAERTGGSVSTLTIQRTQQEDSAVYLCASSPTAGRTASPLHFGNGTRLTVT.

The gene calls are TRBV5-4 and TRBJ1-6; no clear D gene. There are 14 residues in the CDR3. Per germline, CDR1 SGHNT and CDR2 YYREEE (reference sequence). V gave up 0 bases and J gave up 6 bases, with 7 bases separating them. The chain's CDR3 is CASSLGLSNSPLHF. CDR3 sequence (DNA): TGTGCCAGCAGCTTGGGGTTATCTAATTCACCCCTCCACTTT.

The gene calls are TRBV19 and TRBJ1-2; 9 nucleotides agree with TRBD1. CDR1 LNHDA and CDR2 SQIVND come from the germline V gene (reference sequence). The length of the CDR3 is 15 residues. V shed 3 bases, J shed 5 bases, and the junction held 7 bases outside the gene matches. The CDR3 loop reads CASSMGQGLGYGYTF. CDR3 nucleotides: TGTGCCAGTAGTATGGGACAGGGCTTGGGGTATGGCTACACCTTC.

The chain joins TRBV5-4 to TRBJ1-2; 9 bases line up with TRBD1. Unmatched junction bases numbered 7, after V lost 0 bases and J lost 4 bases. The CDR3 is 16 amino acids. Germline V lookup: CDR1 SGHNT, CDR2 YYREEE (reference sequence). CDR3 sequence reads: CASSLAKGQGTYGYTF. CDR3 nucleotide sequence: TGTGCCAGCAGCTTGGCCAAGGGACAGGGTACCTATGGCTACACCTTC.

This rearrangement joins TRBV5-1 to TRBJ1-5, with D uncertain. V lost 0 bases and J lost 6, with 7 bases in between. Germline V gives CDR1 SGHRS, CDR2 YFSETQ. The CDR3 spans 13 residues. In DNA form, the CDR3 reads TGCGCCAGCAGCTTGGGACGGGGTCAGCCCCAGCATTTT. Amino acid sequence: CASSLGRGQPQHF.

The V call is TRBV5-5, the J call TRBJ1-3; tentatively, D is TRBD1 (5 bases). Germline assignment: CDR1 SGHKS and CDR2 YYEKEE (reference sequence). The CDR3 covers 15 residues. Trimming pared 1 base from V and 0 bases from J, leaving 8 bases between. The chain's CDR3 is CASSLSQVSGNTIYF. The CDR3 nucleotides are TGTGCCAGCAGCTTGTCACAGGTCTCTGGAAACACCATATATTTT. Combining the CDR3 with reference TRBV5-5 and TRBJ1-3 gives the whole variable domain DAGVTQSPTHLIKTRGQQVTLRCSPISGHKSVSWYQQVLGQGPQFIFQYYEKEERGRGNFPDRFSARQFPNYSSELNVNALLLGDSALYLCASSLSQVSGNTIYFGEGSWLTVV.

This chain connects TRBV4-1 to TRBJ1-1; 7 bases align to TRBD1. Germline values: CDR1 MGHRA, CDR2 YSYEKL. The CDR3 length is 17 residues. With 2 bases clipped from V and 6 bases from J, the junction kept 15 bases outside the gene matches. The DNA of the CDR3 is TGCGCCAGCAGCCAAAGGTTGCCCCGGGGTCAGGGGGCTGAAGCTTTCTTT. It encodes CASSQRLPRGQGAEAFF.

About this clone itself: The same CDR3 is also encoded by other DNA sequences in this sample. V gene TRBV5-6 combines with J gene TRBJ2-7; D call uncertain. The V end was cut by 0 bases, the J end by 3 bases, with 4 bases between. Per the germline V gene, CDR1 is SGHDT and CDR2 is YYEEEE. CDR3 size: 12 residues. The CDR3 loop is CASSLGIYEQYF. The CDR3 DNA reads TGTGCCAGCAGCTTGGGAATCTACGAGCAGTACTTC.

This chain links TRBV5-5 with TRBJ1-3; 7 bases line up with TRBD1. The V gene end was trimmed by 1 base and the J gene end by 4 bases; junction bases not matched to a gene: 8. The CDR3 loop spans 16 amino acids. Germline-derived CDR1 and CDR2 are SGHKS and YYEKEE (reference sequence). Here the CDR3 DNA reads TGTGCCAGCAGCTTGCTAGCTGGGGACAGAGGAAACACCATATATTTT. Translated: CASSLLAGDRGNTIYF.

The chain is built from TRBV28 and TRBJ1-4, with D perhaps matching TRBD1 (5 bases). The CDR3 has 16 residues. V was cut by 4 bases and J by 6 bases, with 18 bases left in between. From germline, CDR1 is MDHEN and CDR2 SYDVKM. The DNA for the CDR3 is TGTGCCAGCAGTTCCCGGGACGCCCGAGAGTATGAAAAACTGTTTTTT. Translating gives CASSSRDAREYEKLFF. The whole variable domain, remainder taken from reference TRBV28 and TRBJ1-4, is DVKVTQSSRYLVKRTGEKVFLECVQDMDHENMFWYRQDPGLGLRLIYFSYDVKMKEKGDIPEGYSVSREKKERFSLILESASTNQTSMYLCASSSRDAREYEKLFFGSGTQLSVL.

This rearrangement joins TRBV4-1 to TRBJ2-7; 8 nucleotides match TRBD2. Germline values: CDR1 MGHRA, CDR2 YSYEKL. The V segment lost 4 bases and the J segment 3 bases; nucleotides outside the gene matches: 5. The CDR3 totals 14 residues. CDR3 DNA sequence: TGCGCCAGCAGCCCCCGGGAGGGCCACTACGAGCAGTACTTC. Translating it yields CASSPREGHYEQYF.

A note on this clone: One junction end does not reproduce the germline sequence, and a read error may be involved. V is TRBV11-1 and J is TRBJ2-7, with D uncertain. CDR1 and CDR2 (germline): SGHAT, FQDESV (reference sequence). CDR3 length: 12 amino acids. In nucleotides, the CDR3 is TGTGCCAGCAGCCTCGAGACTGGTGGCCGAAACTTC. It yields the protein CASSLETGGRNF.

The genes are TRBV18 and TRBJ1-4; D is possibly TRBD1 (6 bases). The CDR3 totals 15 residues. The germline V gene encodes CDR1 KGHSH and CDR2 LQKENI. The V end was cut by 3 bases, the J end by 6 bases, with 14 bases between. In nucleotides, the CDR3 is TGTGCCAGCTCACCGTGGGCAGGGGATTATGAAAAACTGTTTTTT. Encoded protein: CASSPWAGDYEKLFF.

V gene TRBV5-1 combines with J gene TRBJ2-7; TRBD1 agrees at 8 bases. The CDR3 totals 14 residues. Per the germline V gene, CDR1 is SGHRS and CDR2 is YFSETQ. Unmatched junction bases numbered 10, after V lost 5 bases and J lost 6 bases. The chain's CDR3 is CASRAQGAQTEQYF. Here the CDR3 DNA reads TGCGCCAGCAGGGCCCAGGGGGCGCAGACCGAGCAGTACTTC.

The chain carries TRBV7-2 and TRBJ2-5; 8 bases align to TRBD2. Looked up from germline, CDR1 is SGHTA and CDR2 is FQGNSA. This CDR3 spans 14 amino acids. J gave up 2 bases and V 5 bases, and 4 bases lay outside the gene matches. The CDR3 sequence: CASSELAVQETQYF. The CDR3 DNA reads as TGTGCCAGCAGCGAACTAGCGGTGCAAGAGACCCAGTACTTC. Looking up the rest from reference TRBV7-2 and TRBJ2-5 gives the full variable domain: GAGVSQSPSNKVTEKGKDVELRCDPISGHTALYWYRQSLGQGLEFLIYFQGNSAPDKSGLPSDRFSAERTGGSVSTLTIQRTQQEDSAVYLCASSELAVQETQYFGPGTRLLVL.

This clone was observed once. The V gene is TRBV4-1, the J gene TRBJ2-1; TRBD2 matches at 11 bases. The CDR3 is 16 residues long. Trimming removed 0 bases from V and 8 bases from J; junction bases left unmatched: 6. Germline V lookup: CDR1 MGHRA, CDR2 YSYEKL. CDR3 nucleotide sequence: TGCGCCAGCAGCCAAGATACTAGCGGGAGTTTACATGAGCAGTTCTTC. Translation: CASSQDTSGSLHEQFF.

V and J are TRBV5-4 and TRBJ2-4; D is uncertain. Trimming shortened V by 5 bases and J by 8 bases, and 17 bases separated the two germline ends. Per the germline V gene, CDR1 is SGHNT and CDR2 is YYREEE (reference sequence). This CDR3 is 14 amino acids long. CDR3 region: CASRHQTNPYIQYF. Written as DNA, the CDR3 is TGTGCCAGCAGACACCAGACCAACCCGTACATTCAGTACTTC.

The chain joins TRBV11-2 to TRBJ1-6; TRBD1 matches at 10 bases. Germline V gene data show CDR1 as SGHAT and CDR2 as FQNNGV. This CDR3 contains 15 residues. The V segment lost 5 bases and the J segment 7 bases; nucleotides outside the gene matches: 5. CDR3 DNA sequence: TGTGCCAGCAGCACCCGGGACAGGGGAAATTCACCCCTCCACTTT. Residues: CASSTRDRGNSPLHF.